These T cell receptor beta chains were read from a single sample in a study of cytomegalovirus exposure and HLA in healthy donors. Profiling relied on immunoSEQ multiplex PCR, and the TCRdb table lists in-frame clones only, not all of them. The sample lists roughly 120,000 clones, 82% occurring once. Material: PBMCs. These TCRs come from a male donor in good health and CMV-seropositive. Each CDR3 is given with its conserved first and last residue. The D gene is left open where the match is weak. The listing skips clone size in some rows; elsewhere it reads once, few, many or a size class.

. | TRBD1 | TRBJ1-4 | TRBV15 | CATSRQDRSEKLFF | TGTGCCACCAGCCGACAGGACAGGTCTGAAAAACTGTTTTTT
. | TRBD2 | TRBJ2-1 | TRBV18 | CASSPQLAGGEQFF | TGTGCCAGCTCACCACAACTAGCGGGAGGTGAGCAGTTCTTC
. | . | TRBJ1-3 | TRBV5-4 | CASSLDNSGNTIYF | TGTGCCAGCAGCTTAGACAACTCTGGAAACACCATATATTTT
. | . | TRBJ1-3 | TRBV7-9 | CAIDRRDTIYF | TGTGCCATAGACAGGCGAGACACCATATATTTT
. | . | TRBJ1-4 | TRBV19 | CASSEGLGEKLFF | TGTGCCAGTAGTGAGGGACTCGGGGAAAAACTGTTTTTT
. | TRBD2 | TRBJ2-7 | TRBV13 | CASSSLAGGKYF | TGTGCCAGCAGCTCCCTGGCGGGAGGGAAGTACTTC
. | . | TRBJ2-7 | TRBV4-3 | CASKTGLLVYEQYF | TGCGCCAGCAAGACGGGACTCCTGGTCTACGAGCAGTACTTC
. | TRBD2 | TRBJ2-3 | TRBV9 | CASSPLAGVGTDTQYF | TGTGCCAGCAGCCCTCTAGCGGGAGTTGGCACAGATACGCAGTATTTT
once | . | TRBJ2-1 | TRBV11-2 | CASSPTSGLVYNEQFF | TGTGCCAGCAGCCCGACCTCGGGACTGGTCTACAATGAGCAGTTCTTC
. | TRBD1 | TRBJ2-7 | TRBV18 | CASSPQRPPNVLGQGPYEQYF | TGTGCCAGCTCACCTCAGAGGCCGCCGAACGTGCTAGGACAGGGGCCTTACGAGCAGTACTTC
. | TRBD1 | TRBJ1-4 | TRBV30 | CAWSGSTGYFEKLFF | TGTGCCTGGAGTGGATCGACAGGGTATTTTGAAAAACTGTTTTTT
. | . | TRBJ2-5 | TRBV4-3 | CARVETQYF | TGCGCCCGGGTGGAGACCCAGTACTTC
. | . | TRBJ2-1 | TRBV28 | CASSFSGANEQFF | TGTGCCAGCAGTTTCTCAGGGGCCAATGAGCAGTTCTTC
. | TRBD1 | TRBJ1-5 | TRBV9 | CASSVTGDSNQPQHF | TGTGCCAGCAGCGTAACAGGGGATAGCAATCAGCCCCAGCATTTT
once | . | TRBJ2-1 | TRBV11-3 | CASSLTVAGPGGNEQFF | TGTGCCAGCAGCTTAACTGTGGCCGGCCCCGGGGGCAATGAGCAGTTCTTC
. | . | TRBJ1-2 | TRBV18 | CASSPPGGYGYTF | TGTGCCAGCTCACCACCAGGGGGTTATGGCTACACCTTC
. | . | TRBJ2-5 | TRBV11-2 | CASSLRGPRGETQYF | TGTGCCAGCAGCCTGCGTGGCCCTCGCGGAGAGACCCAGTACTTC
. | TRBD1 | TRBJ2-7 | TRBV2 | CASGVQGGYEQYF | TGTGCCAGCGGGGTACAGGGGGGTTACGAGCAGTACTTC
. | TRBD2 | TRBJ2-2 | TRBV7-2 | CASSSRLAGDTGELFF | TGTGCCAGCAGCTCCCGACTAGCGGGAGACACCGGGGAGCTGTTTTTT
once | . | TRBJ1-2 | TRBV28 | CASSVREYGYTF | TGTGCCAGCAGTGTGAGGGAATATGGCTACACCTTC
. | TRBD1 | TRBJ2-2 | TRBV20-1 | CSAQGAGELFF | TGCAGTGCCCAGGGGGCCGGGGAGCTGTTTTTT
. | . | TRBJ1-1 | TRBV7-2 | CASSLGTGNPEAFF | TGTGCCAGCAGCTTAGGAACGGGAAACCCTGAAGCTTTCTTT
few | . | TRBJ2-5 | TRBV7-8 | CASSFGTARETQYF | TGTGCCAGCAGCTTTGGGACTGCACGAGAGACCCAGTACTTC
. | TRBD2 | TRBJ2-2 | TRBV9 | CASSVGTSQNTGELFF | TGTGCCAGCAGCGTAGGGACTAGCCAGAACACCGGGGAGCTGTTTTTT
. | TRBD1 | TRBJ2-7 | TRBV6-5 | CASSPGGQELYEQYF | TGTGCCAGCAGTCCAGGGGGACAGGAACTCTACGAGCAGTACTTC
. | TRBD2 | TRBJ2-7 | TRBV4-3 | CASSQGSLAGSEQYF | TGCGCCAGCAGCCAAGGTTCACTAGCGGGTAGCGAGCAGTACTTC
. | . | TRBJ2-7 | TRBV27 | CASSLSSVYEQYF | TGTGCCAGCAGTTTATCGTCGGTTTACGAGCAGTACTTC
. | TRBD1 | TRBJ1-1 | TRBV28 | CASSWVDREGTEAFF | TGTGCCAGCAGCTGGGTGGACAGGGAGGGAACTGAAGCTTTCTTT
. | TRBD2 | TRBJ2-1 | TRBV7-2 | CASSLGRTSDSYNEQFF | TGTGCCAGCAGCTTAGGTAGGACTAGCGACTCCTACAATGAGCAGTTCTTC
few | TRBD1 | TRBJ1-5 | TRBV6-5 | CASSPSGGYQPQHF | TGTGCCAGCAGCCCCTCAGGGGGCTATCAGCCCCAGCATTTT
once | . | TRBJ2-7 | TRBV11-3 | CAFLGHRAYEQYF | TGTGCCTTCTTGGGACACCGAGCCTACGAGCAGTACTTC
. | . | TRBJ2-5 | TRBV7-2 | CASSPSGQGKTQYF | TGTGCCAGCAGCCCATCAGGACAAGGAAAGACCCAGTACTTC
. | TRBD1 | TRBJ1-5 | TRBV7-6 | CASSLRNRTTGGDQPQHF | TGTGCCAGCAGCCTCCGGAATCGAACGACAGGGGGAGACCAGCCCCAGCATTTT
. | TRBD1 | TRBJ1-2 | TRBV7-2 | CASSDGTGIGYTF | TGTGCCAGCAGCGATGGGACAGGGATTGGCTACACCTTC
few | TRBD1 | TRBJ1-1 | TRBV29-1 | CSVGDREAFF | TGCAGCGTGGGGGACAGGGAAGCTTTCTTT
. | TRBD2 | TRBJ2-7 | TRBV28 | CASIARLGGSNYEQYF | TGTGCCAGCATAGCCCGCTTGGGCGGGAGTAACTACGAGCAGTACTTC
once | . | TRBJ2-1 | TRBV7-8 | CASSLALPTRFYNEQFF | TGTGCCAGCAGCTTAGCGCTGCCCACGAGGTTTTACAATGAGCAGTTCTTC
. | . | TRBJ2-3 | TRBV6-5 | CASSYFRGADTQYF | TGTGCCAGCAGTTACTTTCGGGGGGCGGATACGCAGTATTTT
. | TRBD1 | TRBJ1-5 | TRBV5-1 | CASSTGTDQPQHF | TGCGCCAGCAGCACAGGGACAGATCAGCCCCAGCATTTT
few | TRBD2 | TRBJ2-2 | TRBV5-1 | CASSPGTNNGELFF | TGCGCCAGCAGCCCGGGGACTAACAACGGGGAGCTGTTTTTT
. | TRBD1 | TRBJ1-1 | TRBV28 | CASSSRDRATNTEAFF | TGTGCCAGCAGCAGCCGGGACAGGGCGACGAACACTGAAGCTTTCTTT
. | TRBD2 | TRBJ2-7 | TRBV30 | CAWSHASGSYEQYF | TGTGCCTGGAGCCACGCTAGCGGGAGCTACGAGCAGTACTTC
. | . | TRBJ2-1 | TRBV5-4 | CASSLEWTEDRLSSYNEQFF | TGTGCCAGCAGCTTGGAGTGGACAGAGGATCGACTTAGCTCCTACAATGAGCAGTTCTTC
. | TRBD2 | TRBJ2-3 | TRBV14 | CASSRGRAADTQYF | TGTGCCAGCAGCCGCGGGAGGGCGGCAGATACGCAGTATTTT